A selection of T cell receptor beta chains follows, all from one sample in a study of blood T cell repertoires in COVID-19. TCRdb keeps only in-frame clones here, not all; method: immunoSEQ multiplex PCR. The sample carries roughly 100,000 clones, 86% recorded once. The sample consisted of peripheral blood. The receptors were gathered from a woman older than 75 with acute or convalescent COVID-19. Both conserved end residues are part of each CDR3. The order of the fields is CDR3 DNA, CDR3 protein, clone size, D gene, J gene, V gene. A D gene is named only where the DNA matches it firmly. Expanded clones get a size class; other rows say once, few or many, or leave the size out.

CDR3nt: TGCGCCAGCAGCCCGGACACCACCACAGATACGCAGTATTTT; CDR3aa: CASSPDTTTDTQYF; abundance: NA; d_gene: NA; j_gene: TRBJ2-3; v_gene: TRBV4-1
CDR3nt: TGTGCCACCAGTGATTTGGCGGCTAAAAACACCGGGGAGCTGTTTTTT; CDR3aa: CATSDLAAKNTGELFF; abundance: NA; d_gene: NA; j_gene: TRBJ2-2; v_gene: TRBV24-1
CDR3nt: TGCGCCAGCAGCGTGGACGAGCCCAATGAGCAGTTCTTC; CDR3aa: CASSVDEPNEQFF; abundance: NA; d_gene: NA; j_gene: TRBJ2-1; v_gene: TRBV5-1
CDR3nt: TGTGCCAGCAGCCCTGGGACAGTTTTGACAGATACGCAGTATTTT; CDR3aa: CASSPGTVLTDTQYF; abundance: NA; d_gene: TRBD1; j_gene: TRBJ2-3; v_gene: TRBV5-4
CDR3nt: TGTGCCAGCAGAAACCCCGGGACACTACCCTACGAGCAGTACTTC; CDR3aa: CASRNPGTLPYEQYF; abundance: NA; d_gene: NA; j_gene: TRBJ2-7; v_gene: TRBV6-6
CDR3nt: TGCGCCAGCAGCGAATCAGGGAACTATGGCTACACCTTC; CDR3aa: CASSESGNYGYTF; abundance: few; d_gene: NA; j_gene: TRBJ1-2; v_gene: TRBV10-2
CDR3nt: TGTGCCAGCAGAACAGGGGGTCGACTTGTTGCCGGGGAGCTGTTTTTT; CDR3aa: CASRTGGRLVAGELFF; abundance: NA; d_gene: TRBD1; j_gene: TRBJ2-2; v_gene: TRBV2
CDR3nt: TGTGCCAGCAGTGAGACAGGCGAAGGGGGCTACACCTTC; CDR3aa: CASSETGEGGYTF; abundance: NA; d_gene: NA; j_gene: TRBJ1-2; v_gene: TRBV2
CDR3nt: TGCGCCAGCAGTGTGGGGGGGTTCGGAAACACCATATATTTT; CDR3aa: CASSVGGFGNTIYF; abundance: NA; d_gene: NA; j_gene: TRBJ1-3; v_gene: TRBV10-2
CDR3nt: TGTGCCAGCAGTTACTCCGGGACAGGGGGCAATCAGCCCCAGCATTTT; CDR3aa: CASSYSGTGGNQPQHF; abundance: once; d_gene: TRBD1; j_gene: TRBJ1-5; v_gene: TRBV6-6
CDR3nt: TGCGCCAGCAGCCTGGACAGGTTAAAGTACGAGCAGTACTTC; CDR3aa: CASSLDRLKYEQYF; abundance: NA; d_gene: TRBD1; j_gene: TRBJ2-7; v_gene: TRBV5-1
CDR3nt: TGTGCCAGCAGCTCTCGGGGACAGGGGTGGAACGAGCAGTACTTC; CDR3aa: CASSSRGQGWNEQYF; abundance: NA; d_gene: TRBD1; j_gene: TRBJ2-7; v_gene: TRBV9
CDR3nt: TGTGCCAGCAGTTACTCCCTCTCCTACAATGAGCAGTTCTTC; CDR3aa: CASSYSLSYNEQFF; abundance: NA; d_gene: NA; j_gene: TRBJ2-1; v_gene: TRBV6-5
CDR3nt: TGTGCCATCAGTGAGTCTACTTCCCGCACAGATACGCAGTATTTT; CDR3aa: CAISESTSRTDTQYF; abundance: NA; d_gene: NA; j_gene: TRBJ2-3; v_gene: TRBV10-3
CDR3nt: TGCGCCAGCAGCGCGGTATTACAGGGGCAGCAGTACTTC; CDR3aa: CASSAVLQGQQYF; abundance: few; d_gene: TRBD1; j_gene: TRBJ2-7; v_gene: TRBV5-1
CDR3nt: TGTGCCAGCAGCCACACAGGGGGACGTTATGGCTACACCTTC; CDR3aa: CASSHTGGRYGYTF; abundance: NA; d_gene: TRBD1; j_gene: TRBJ1-2; v_gene: TRBV5-6
CDR3nt: TGTGCGAGATACTGGAGGGGCACTGAAGCTTTCTTT; CDR3aa: CARYWRGTEAFF; abundance: once; d_gene: NA; j_gene: TRBJ1-1; v_gene: TRBV7-7
CDR3nt: TGTGCCAGCAGTCGACGGGCTAGCGGGGGGGTGAATGAGCAGTTCTTC; CDR3aa: CASSRRASGGVNEQFF; abundance: NA; d_gene: TRBD2; j_gene: TRBJ2-1; v_gene: TRBV3-1/TRBV3-2
CDR3nt: TGCGCCAGCAGCACCGACAGCTACGAGCAGTACTTC; CDR3aa: CASSTDSYEQYF; abundance: NA; d_gene: NA; j_gene: TRBJ2-7; v_gene: TRBV5-1
CDR3nt: TGTGCCAGCAGTTTCGAGGTTAACACTGAAGCTTTCTTT; CDR3aa: CASSFEVNTEAFF; abundance: NA; d_gene: NA; j_gene: TRBJ1-1; v_gene: TRBV12-3/TRBV12-4
CDR3nt: TGTGCCAGCAGTTACCGGGGGGGCCAGCCCCAGCATTTT; CDR3aa: CASSYRGGQPQHF; abundance: NA; d_gene: NA; j_gene: TRBJ1-5; v_gene: TRBV6-5
CDR3nt: TGTGCCAGCAGTCCCAGGCAAGGGGCCAACGTCCTGACTTTC; CDR3aa: CASSPRQGANVLTF; abundance: NA; d_gene: NA; j_gene: TRBJ2-6; v_gene: TRBV25-1
CDR3nt: TGTGCCAGCAGGGGCCGGACTAGCGGGGGGGAGCTGTTTTTT; CDR3aa: CASRGRTSGGELFF; abundance: NA; d_gene: TRBD2; j_gene: TRBJ2-2; v_gene: TRBV2
CDR3nt: TGTGCCAGCAGTTCTCACCAGCGGGGGCCCGTGGGCACCGGGGAGCTGTTTTTT; CDR3aa: CASSSHQRGPVGTGELFF; abundance: NA; d_gene: TRBD2; j_gene: TRBJ2-2; v_gene: TRBV2
CDR3nt: TGTGCCAGCAGTCCTAGGACAGGCCTTGACGGGGAGCTGTTTTTT; CDR3aa: CASSPRTGLDGELFF; abundance: NA; d_gene: TRBD1; j_gene: TRBJ2-2; v_gene: TRBV28
CDR3nt: TGTGCCAGCAGTTCTACGGACAGGGGTACAAATCAGCCCCAGCATTTT; CDR3aa: CASSSTDRGTNQPQHF; abundance: NA; d_gene: TRBD1; j_gene: TRBJ1-5; v_gene: TRBV27
CDR3nt: TGTGCCAGCAGTTACTCGGAGGAGACGGGCAATGAAAAACTGTTTTTT; CDR3aa: CASSYSEETGNEKLFF; abundance: NA; d_gene: NA; j_gene: TRBJ1-4; v_gene: TRBV6-2/TRBV6-3
CDR3nt: TGTGCCACCAGTGCCGGCAGGGGTAGCAATTCACCCCTCCACTTT; CDR3aa: CATSAGRGSNSPLHF; abundance: NA; d_gene: NA; j_gene: TRBJ1-6; v_gene: TRBV24-1
CDR3nt: TGTGCCAGCAGCTTGCAACAGGGGATAGGTGGCTACACCTTC; CDR3aa: CASSLQQGIGGYTF; abundance: few; d_gene: TRBD1; j_gene: TRBJ1-2; v_gene: TRBV11-3
CDR3nt: TGTGCCAGCAGCTTCGGGACAGGGGGCAGGTCCTACGAGCAGTACTTC; CDR3aa: CASSFGTGGRSYEQYF; abundance: NA; d_gene: TRBD1; j_gene: TRBJ2-7; v_gene: TRBV5-4
CDR3nt: TGTGCCAGCAACAGGGACGGCACCGGGGAGCTGTTTTTT; CDR3aa: CASNRDGTGELFF; abundance: once; d_gene: NA; j_gene: TRBJ2-2; v_gene: TRBV7-9
CDR3nt: TGTGCCACCAGTGATCCTATAGCGGGGTTGGCCACCGGGGAGCTGTTTTTT; CDR3aa: CATSDPIAGLATGELFF; abundance: NA; d_gene: TRBD2; j_gene: TRBJ2-2; v_gene: TRBV24-1
CDR3nt: TGTGCCAGCAGTTTATTGGACAGGGGAGACTATGGCTACACCTTC; CDR3aa: CASSLLDRGDYGYTF; abundance: NA; d_gene: TRBD1; j_gene: TRBJ1-2; v_gene: TRBV28
CDR3nt: TGTGCCAGCAGTGAAGTGGCCAGGGGATCGACTGAAGCTTTCTTT; CDR3aa: CASSEVARGSTEAFF; abundance: NA; d_gene: NA; j_gene: TRBJ1-1; v_gene: TRBV2
CDR3nt: TGTGCCAGCTCCGTGAGTCGAAACACTGAAGCTTTCTTT; CDR3aa: CASSVSRNTEAFF; abundance: NA; d_gene: NA; j_gene: TRBJ1-1; v_gene: TRBV2
CDR3nt: TGTGCCAGCAGCCAAGTTCCGGGACAGGGTACGTACGAGCAGTACTTC; CDR3aa: CASSQVPGQGTYEQYF; abundance: NA; d_gene: TRBD1; j_gene: TRBJ2-7; v_gene: TRBV3-1/TRBV3-2
CDR3nt: TGTGCCAGCAGCTTAGACTCCGAGCAGTACTTC; CDR3aa: CASSLDSEQYF; abundance: NA; d_gene: NA; j_gene: TRBJ2-7; v_gene: TRBV11-3
CDR3nt: TGTGCCACCCTAGACAGGGCCCATCAGCCCCAGCATTTT; CDR3aa: CATLDRAHQPQHF; abundance: NA; d_gene: TRBD1; j_gene: TRBJ1-5; v_gene: TRBV19
CDR3nt: TGTGCCAGCAGATCGCAGGGGAAGGGCAATCAGCCCCAGCATTTT; CDR3aa: CASRSQGKGNQPQHF; abundance: few; d_gene: NA; j_gene: TRBJ1-5; v_gene: TRBV2
CDR3nt: TGTGCCAGCACCGGGGGGGGCGCCGGTTCACCCCTCCACTTT; CDR3aa: CASTGGGAGSPLHF; abundance: NA; d_gene: NA; j_gene: TRBJ1-6; v_gene: TRBV6-6
CDR3nt: TGCGCCAGCAGCACGCACGGTGGTGAAAAACTGTTTTTT; CDR3aa: CASSTHGGEKLFF; abundance: NA; d_gene: NA; j_gene: TRBJ1-4; v_gene: TRBV5-1
CDR3nt: TGTGCCAGTAGCAGCCGGGACAGGAATAATGAAAAACTGTTTTTT; CDR3aa: CASSSRDRNNEKLFF; abundance: NA; d_gene: TRBD1; j_gene: TRBJ1-4; v_gene: TRBV19
CDR3nt: TGTGCCAGTAGGCGGGACAGCAACTCCTACAATGAGCAGTTCTTC; CDR3aa: CASRRDSNSYNEQFF; abundance: NA; d_gene: NA; j_gene: TRBJ2-1; v_gene: TRBV19
CDR3nt: TGCGCCAGCAGTACAGGACAAGCAACTAATGAAAAACTGTTTTTT; CDR3aa: CASSTGQATNEKLFF; abundance: NA; d_gene: NA; j_gene: TRBJ1-4; v_gene: TRBV5-1
CDR3nt: TGTGCCAGCAGCAGAGCCTGGGCCTCACCCCTCCACTTT; CDR3aa: CASSRAWASPLHF; abundance: NA; d_gene: NA; j_gene: TRBJ1-6; v_gene: TRBV5-6
CDR3nt: TGTGCCACCAGTGATTTGCGTAGTGAGCAGTTCTTC; CDR3aa: CATSDLRSEQFF; abundance: NA; d_gene: NA; j_gene: TRBJ2-1; v_gene: TRBV24-1
CDR3nt: TGTGCTAGTGGTTTGTCGGGGACAGGGGACCATGAGCAGTTCTTC; CDR3aa: CASGLSGTGDHEQFF; abundance: NA; d_gene: TRBD1; j_gene: TRBJ2-1; v_gene: TRBV12-5